The present T cell receptor (beta chain) was sequenced within a study of cytomegalovirus exposure and HLA in healthy donors. Study results and limitations: Most TCR sequences proved rare, with some public TCRs found in many donors. In an earlier analysis, in approximately 570 donors, most V segments appeared productive either ~90% or ~30% of the time.

The PCR had 60 Vbeta and 13 Jbeta primers. Study processing details: Later, an analysis found around 77 million unique TCR beta chains, and 10 million to 11 million of these were shared. The method was immunoSEQ multiplex PCR; TCRdb's version includes in-frame clones alone and lacks a portion of them. D and trimming come from the DNA, and the V and J calls and clone size come from that table. The repertoire includes 150,000 to 200,000 clones, about four fifths of them detected once, and approximately 2.9% sits in the top ten. Points on this clone: Its target is unknown.

Source material: PBMCs. The receptor's source is a female donor in good health and CMV-seronegative.

CDR3 loop: CASRLQGAYGYTF. The CDR3 DNA sequence: TGTGCCAGCAGGCTCCAGGGGGCCTATGGCTACACCTTC. The chain links TRBV2 to TRBJ1-2; TRBD1 aligns across 8 bases. CDR3 length equals 13 residues. V was pared by 6 bases and J by 4 bases, with 4 bases of the junction left unmatched. CDR1 is SNHLY, CDR2 FYNNEI, per germline.